Reported below is one TCR beta chain. Its antigen is as yet unknown. The data originate from a study of molecular identifiers for immune sequencing clone quantification. Study outcomes and limitations: Should identical TCR molecules share a barcode, the sizes of highly expanded clones could be underestimated.

TCRdb recomputed calls from the PCR reads with MiXCR, one row per CDR3 protein. Seen here are fewer than 350,000 distinct CDR3 sequences, 20% to 25% observed once, and the top ten hold more than 0.8%. Sorting captured naive CD8 T cells as CD8+CD4-CCR7+CD45RA+. The germline V gene encodes CDR1 MNHEY and CDR2 SVGEGT. V lost 2 bases and J lost 7, with 9 bases in between. The CDR3 runs 13 residues. Material for sequencing was naive CD8+ T cells from blood, with Jurkat cell RNA spiked in. Subset defined: FACS-sorted CD8+CD4-CCR7+CD45RA+ naive T cells. This TCR was sampled from a human donor in good health. Some libraries in this study had Jurkat cell RNA spiked in. The rearrangement joins TRBV6-2 or TRBV6-3 to TRBJ1-5; TRBD1 might be the D (5 bases). CDR3 residues: CASSYGASQPQHF. The CDR3 coding sequence is TGTGCCAGCAGTTACGGGGCTAGCCAGCCCCAGCATTTT.